What follows are 8 T cell receptor beta chains derived from one specimen sequenced in a study of T cell repertoires and HLA-DP antigens (dated by TCRdb to between 2017 and 2018). No antigen is known for these receptors. Library preparation was by the immunoSEQ multiplex PCR assay. TCRdb obtained this table from immuneACCESS and retained in-frame rearrangements with V and J assigned. These tables miss some clones; where compared with another copy, unresolved V genes account for less than half of the shortfall, and the remainder is unexplained. Across this sample there are about 89,000 clones, with around nine tenths seen only once. Around 1.7% of the sample belongs to the ten largest clones. Input material: CD4+ T cells from PBMCs. The source of these receptors is a man in his forties or fifties in good health and CMV-seronegative.

J is TRBJ2-1 and V is TRBV5-1, with a possible D match to TRBD2 (6 bases). V lost 4 bases and J 7 bases, leaving 18 bases between the germline ends. The CDR3 totals 15 residues. Germline V gene data show CDR1 as SGHRS and CDR2 as YFSETQ. As DNA, the CDR3 is TGCGCCAGCAGCCAAACAGGCCAAGGAGGGAATGAGCAGTTCTTC. Encoded protein: CASSQTGQGGNEQFF. Filled out from reference TRBV5-1 and TRBJ2-1, the complete variable domain reads KAGVTQTPRYLIKTRGQQVTLSCSPISGHRSVSWYQQTPGQGLQFLFEYFSETQRNKGNFPGRFSGRQFSNSRSEMNVSTLELGDSALYLCASSQTGQGGNEQFFGPGTRLTVL.

This clone showed up just a few times. The same CDR3 arises from other DNA sequences in this sample as well. The chain couples TRBV6-5 to TRBJ2-7, with D unclear. Germline V lookup: CDR1 MNHEY, CDR2 SVGAGI. The CDR3 extends over 13 amino acids. The V end was cut by 2 bases, the J end by 1 base, with 6 bases between. This CDR3 is CASSYGISYEQYF. CDR3 DNA sequence: TGTGCCAGCAGTTACGGGATTTCCTACGAGCAGTACTTC.

This rearrangement joins TRBV28 to TRBJ2-7, with D possibly TRBD2 on 6 matching bases. Germline-derived CDR1 and CDR2 are MDHEN and SYDVKM. This CDR3 contains 14 residues. Trimming shortened V by 4 bases and J by 2 bases, and 12 bases separated the two germline ends. CDR3 protein: CASSYGSGPYEQYF. The CDR3 nucleotides read TGTGCCAGCAGTTACGGTAGCGGCCCCTACGAGCAGTACTTC.

This chain links TRBV6-6 with TRBJ2-5, with D possibly being TRBD1 (6 bases). Germline assignment: CDR1 MNHNY and CDR2 SVGAGI (reference sequence). The CDR3 covers 13 residues. Trimming took 5 bases from V and 3 from J, leaving 10 bases between them. The CDR3 region has the DNA TGTGCCAGCAGTAAAACAGGGAAAGAGACCCAGTACTTC. Its protein product is CASSKTGKETQYF.

The chain combines TRBV7-6 with TRBJ2-3, with unresolved D. CDR1 SGHVS and CDR2 FNYEAQ come from the germline V gene. The V gene lost 5 bases and the J gene lost 6 bases, with 15 bases spanning the gap. The CDR3 contains 14 residues. CDR3 sequence reads: CASSPQERADTQYF. CDR3 DNA sequence: TGTGCCAGCAGCCCCCAGGAGCGAGCCGATACGCAGTATTTT. The variable domain in full, with the rest retrieved from reference TRBV7-6 and TRBJ2-3, is GAGVSQSPRYKVTKRGQDVALRCDPISGHVSLYWYRQALGQGPEFLTYFNYEAQQDKSGLPNDRFSAERPEGSISTLTIQRTEQRDSAMYRCASSPQERADTQYFGPGTRLTVL.

The sample holds one count of this clone. The chain combines TRBV4-3 with TRBJ2-2, with a weak D call TRBD1 (5 bases). CDR3 length: 14 residues. The germline V and J ends were trimmed by 4 bases and 1 base, with 7 bases remaining between them. Germline lookup yields CDR1 LGHNA and CDR2 YSLEER. The CDR3 DNA reads TGCGCCAGCAGCCCCGGACAGAACACCGGGGAGCTGTTTTTT. Amino acid sequence: CASSPGQNTGELFF.

The genes are TRBV6-5 and TRBJ2-5; a weak D match, TRBD2 (5 bases). Per germline, CDR1 MNHEY and CDR2 SVGAGI. V was pared by 4 bases and J by 1 base, with 13 bases between. This CDR3 contains 15 residues. The CDR3 nucleotides read TGTGCCAGCAGTTCCCTGTGGAGCGGCCAAGAGACCCAGTACTTC. Translation: CASSSLWSGQETQYF.

The rearrangement uses TRBV4-1 and TRBJ2-4, with 8 bases that match TRBD2. The CDR3 is made up of 14 amino acids. V was pared by 3 bases and J by 9 bases, with 7 bases of the junction left unmatched. CDR1 MGHRA and CDR2 YSYEKL come from the germline V gene. CDR3 DNA: TGCGCCAGCAGCCACCCCGGGGGGGATTTCATTCAGTACTTC. It encodes CASSHPGGDFIQYF.